Listed below are T cell receptor beta chains from one sample, sequenced in a study of T cell repertoires in aging, cancer and after chemotherapy. Via MiXCR, TCRdb re-called the multiplex PCR reads, giving one row per CDR3 protein. This table holds more than 2,500 distinct CDR3 sequences, 20% to 25% found once. The sample taken for sequencing was blood. Source of these receptors: a human donor with a solid tumor. The CDR3 runs from the conserved cysteine through the conserved F or W. Each record gives: D gene, J gene, clone size, V gene, CDR3 protein, CDR3 DNA. A D gene is named only where the DNA matches it firmly. Expanded clones get a size class; other rows say once, few or many, or leave the size out.

TRBD2 | TRBJ2-5 | - | TRBV27 | CASSAGTSGTPRQETQYF | TGTGCCAGCAGTGCCGGGACTAGCGGGACGCCGCGGCAAGAGACCCAGTACTTC
TRBD1 | TRBJ2-2 | - | TRBV19 | CASSMVQGTGELFF | TGTGCCAGTAGTATGGTACAGGGGACCGGGGAGCTGTTTTTT
- | TRBJ2-7 | few | TRBV12-3/TRBV12-4 | CASTQYGTGYEQYF | TGTGCCAGCACCCAATACGGGACTGGCTACGAGCAGTACTTC
TRBD2 | TRBJ2-1 | medium-sized | TRBV7-2 | CASSSRGLAASSYNEQFF | TGTGCCAGCAGCTCGAGGGGACTAGCGGCTTCCTCCTACAATGAGCAGTTCTTC
- | TRBJ2-5 | few | TRBV5-1 | CASSLIDEETQYF | TGTGCCAGCAGCTTAATAGACGAAGAGACCCAGTACTTC
TRBD1 | TRBJ2-2 | - | TRBV28 | CASRGTGSSTGELFF | TGTGCCAGCAGGGGGACAGGGTCGAGCACCGGGGAGCTGTTTTTT
TRBD1 | TRBJ2-7 | few | TRBV6-2/TRBV6-3 | CASLPQGAYEQYF | TGTGCCAGCCTCCCCCAGGGGGCTTACGAGCAGTACTTC
- | TRBJ2-7 | medium-sized | TRBV7-6 | CASSFYAGRPYEQYF | TGTGCCAGCAGCTTTTACGCGGGACGACCCTACGAGCAGTACTTC
- | TRBJ2-5 | - | TRBV20-1 | CSARMGGGQETQYF | TGCAGTGCTAGAATGGGGGGAGGCCAAGAGACCCAGTACTTC
- | TRBJ1-6 | medium-sized | TRBV20-1 | CSARVEHGGSTPLHF | TGCAGTGCTAGAGTCGAACATGGCGGGTCGACACCCCTCCACTTT
TRBD2 | TRBJ2-4 | few | TRBV28 | CASSFPGGGAKNIQYF | TGTGCCAGCAGTTTTCCGGGAGGGGGGGCCAAAAACATTCAGTACTTC
- | TRBJ2-5 | - | TRBV27 | CASSPVSAVRETQYF | TGTGCCAGCAGCCCAGTGTCCGCGGTCCGGGAGACCCAGTACTTC
- | TRBJ2-4 | - | TRBV7-2 | CASSLRVPTAKNIQYF | TGTGCCAGCAGCTTGCGGGTCCCCACCGCCAAAAACATTCAGTACTTC